This TCR beta chain was obtained from a study of spatial heterogeneity in lung cancer. TCRdb reprocessed the 5' RACE reads via MiXCR and lists one record per CDR3 protein. The sample yields about 120,000 distinct CDR3 sequences, 9% to 15% seen once. Noted time point: blood at routine non-recurrence follow-up after resection. TCRs were sequenced from unsorted whole RNA of tumor, nontumor lung or PBMC. CDR3 length equals 9 residues. Trimming pared 11 bases from V and 7 bases from J, leaving 8 bases between. The germline V gene encodes CDR1 MDHEN and CDR2 SYDVKM. In its sample, this clonotype was seen a few times.

Here the sequenced sample was PBMCs, taken at follow-up. This TCR was sampled from a male donor with early-stage non-small cell lung cancer. V usage is TRBV28 and J usage is TRBJ2-5; no definite D call. The CDR3 coding sequence is TGTGCCCCCAGGCCGACCCAGTACTTC. It codes for CAPRPTQYF.